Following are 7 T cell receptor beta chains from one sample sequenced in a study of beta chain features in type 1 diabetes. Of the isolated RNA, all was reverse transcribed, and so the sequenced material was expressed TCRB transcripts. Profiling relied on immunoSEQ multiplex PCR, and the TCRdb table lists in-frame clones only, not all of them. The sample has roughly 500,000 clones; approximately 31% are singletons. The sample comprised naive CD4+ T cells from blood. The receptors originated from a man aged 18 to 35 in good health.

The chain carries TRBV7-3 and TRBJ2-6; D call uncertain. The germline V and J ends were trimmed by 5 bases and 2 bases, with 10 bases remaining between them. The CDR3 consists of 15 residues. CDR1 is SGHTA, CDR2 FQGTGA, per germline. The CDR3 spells CASSEIAAGANVLTF. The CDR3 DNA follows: TGTGCCAGCAGCGAGATAGCAGCTGGGGCCAACGTCCTGACTTTC.

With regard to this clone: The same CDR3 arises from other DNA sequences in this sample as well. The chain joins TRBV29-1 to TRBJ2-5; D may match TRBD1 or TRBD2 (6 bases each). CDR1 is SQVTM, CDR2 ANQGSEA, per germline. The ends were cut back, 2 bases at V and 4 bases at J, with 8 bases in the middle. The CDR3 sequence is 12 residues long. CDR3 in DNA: TGCAGCGTTGAACGGGGGCGAGAGACCCAGTACTTC. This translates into CSVERGRETQYF.

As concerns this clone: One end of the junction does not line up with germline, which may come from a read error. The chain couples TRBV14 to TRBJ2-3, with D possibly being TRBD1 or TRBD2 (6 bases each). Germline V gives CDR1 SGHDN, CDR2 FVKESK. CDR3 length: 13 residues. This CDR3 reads CARSQVREGGQYF. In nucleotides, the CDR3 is TGTGCCCGCAGCCAAGTGCGAGAGGGGGGGCAGTATTTT.

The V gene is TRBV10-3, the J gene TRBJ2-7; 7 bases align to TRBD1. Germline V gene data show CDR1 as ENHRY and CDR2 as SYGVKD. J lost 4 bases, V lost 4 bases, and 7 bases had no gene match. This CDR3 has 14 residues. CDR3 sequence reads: CAISVQGETYEQYF. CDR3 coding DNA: TGTGCCATCAGTGTTCAGGGGGAAACGTACGAGCAGTACTTC.

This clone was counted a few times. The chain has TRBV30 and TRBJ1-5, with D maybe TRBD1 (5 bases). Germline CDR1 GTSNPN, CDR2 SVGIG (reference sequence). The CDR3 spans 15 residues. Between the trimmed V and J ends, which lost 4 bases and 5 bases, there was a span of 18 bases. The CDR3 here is CAWKLRDLFDQPQHF. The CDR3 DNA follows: TGTGCCTGGAAACTACGGGACCTTTTCGATCAGCCCCAGCATTTT.

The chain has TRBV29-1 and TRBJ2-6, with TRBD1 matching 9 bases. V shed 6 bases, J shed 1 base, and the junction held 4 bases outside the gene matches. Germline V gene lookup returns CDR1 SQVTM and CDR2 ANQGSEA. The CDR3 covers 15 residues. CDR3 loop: CSVATGGSGANVLTF. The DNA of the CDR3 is TGCAGCGTAGCGACAGGGGGTTCTGGGGCCAACGTCCTGACTTTC.

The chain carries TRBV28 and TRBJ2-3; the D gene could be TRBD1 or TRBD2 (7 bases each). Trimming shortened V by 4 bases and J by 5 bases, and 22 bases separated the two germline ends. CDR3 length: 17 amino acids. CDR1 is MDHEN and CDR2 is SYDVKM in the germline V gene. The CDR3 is CASSYPQGGPGGDTQYF. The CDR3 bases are TGTGCCAGCAGTTACCCCCAGGGGGGGCCAGGGGGAGATACGCAGTATTTT. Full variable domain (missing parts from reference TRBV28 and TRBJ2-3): DVKVTQSSRYLVKRTGEKVFLECVQDMDHENMFWYRQDPGLGLRLIYFSYDVKMKEKGDIPEGYSVSREKKERFSLILESASTNQTSMYLCASSYPQGGPGGDTQYFGPGTRLTVL.